This T cell receptor (beta chain) originates from a study of shared T cell receptors in the human thymus. Germline CDR1 is SGHTA and CDR2 is FQGNSA. This CDR3 region has 16 residues. Trimming took 4 bases from V and 10 from J, leaving 22 bases between them. Generated by immunoSEQ multiplex PCR, the TCRdb table keeps only in-frame clones and is missing some. Here the sample spans hundreds of thousands of clones, approximately 87% being singletons. These same data were also listed under a study on human thymus T cells. From that paper: Thymic material originated from resections removed in the course of corrective heart surgery. Related studies found that unrelated individuals share highly overlapping thymic repertoires.

This TCR came from a boy less than two years old with a congenital heart defect. The specimen sequenced was thymocytes. The J gene is TRBJ1-4, the V gene TRBV7-2; D might be TRBD1 (5 bases). The chain's CDR3 is CASSSKGRETAGKLFF. The CDR3 bases are TGTGCCAGCAGCTCTAAGGGCCGGGAGACAGCGGGAAAACTGTTTTTT.